These T cell receptor beta chains were read from a single sample in a study of CD8+ T cells in alopecia areata. Libraries were prepared by immunoSEQ multiplex PCR; TCRdb keeps only in-frame clonotypes and omits some of them. This sample has around 250,000 clones, with about two thirds found just once. The source material was CD4+ T cells sorted from blood, sampled at week 0. The receptor source for this set is a human donor with alopecia areata. Each CDR3 is given with its conserved first and last residue. D genes are given only for firm matches. Not all rows give a size; the values are once, few, many and, for expanded clones, a class.

v_call,d_call,j_call,clone_size,cdr3_nt,cdr3_aa
TRBV6-1,.,TRBJ1-2,.,TGTGCCAGCATCCCGGACAGCCTGAACTATGGCTACACCTTC,CASIPDSLNYGYTF
TRBV4-1,.,TRBJ1-6,.,TGCGCCAGCAGCCAGCAAGACAGGTCCAGTTTTACCCTCCACTTT,CASSQQDRSSFTLHF
TRBV2,TRBD1,TRBJ2-7,.,TGTGCCAGCAGGGACAGGGGCTCCTACGAGCAGTACTTC,CASRDRGSYEQYF
TRBV5-1,.,TRBJ2-7,few,TGCGCCAGCAGCTTGGGGCAGGCGATTTCCTACGAGCAGTACTTC,CASSLGQAISYEQYF
TRBV25-1,.,TRBJ1-6,.,TGTGCCAGCAGTGATGGCGAAACAGGGTTTGGTTCACCCCTCCACTTT,CASSDGETGFGSPLHF
TRBV29-1,.,TRBJ1-2,once,TGCAGCGTTAGGACACTTGGGGTTACTGGTGGCTACACCTTC,CSVRTLGVTGGYTF
TRBV29-1,TRBD1,TRBJ2-5,few,TGCAGCGTTTTGACAGGGGGGGAGACCCAGTACTTC,CSVLTGGETQYF
TRBV14,.,TRBJ2-3,few,TGTGCCAGCAGCCAAGCAAATATGGCAGATACGCAGTATTTT,CASSQANMADTQYF
TRBV13,.,TRBJ1-2,.,TGTGCCAGCAGCTCAGGGAGGGGAGTGGATGGCTACACCTTC,CASSSGRGVDGYTF
TRBV29-1,.,TRBJ2-7,.,TGCAGCGTCGGTGGGTTGGCCGCCTACGAGCAGTACTTC,CSVGGLAAYEQYF
TRBV18,.,TRBJ1-1,once,TGTGCCAGCTCACTAACAGGGTGGACTGAAGCTTTCTTT,CASSLTGWTEAFF
TRBV7-3,.,TRBJ2-3,.,TGTGCCAGCAGCTTAAATGGGGGCTACACAGATACGCAGTATTTT,CASSLNGGYTDTQYF
TRBV5-1,TRBD1,TRBJ1-2,.,TGCGCCAGCAGCTGGGACAGCTCCTATGGCTACACCTTC,CASSWDSSYGYTF
TRBV29-1,TRBD2,TRBJ2-7,few,TGCAGCGTTGGGGGGACTAGCGGTAACGAGCAGTACTTC,CSVGGTSGNEQYF
TRBV5-1,TRBD1,TRBJ2-5,.,TGCGCCAGCAGCTTGGCGCGGACAGGGAACCAAGAGACCCAGTACTTC,CASSLARTGNQETQYF
TRBV30,TRBD1,TRBJ2-7,.,TGTGCCTGGAATACCGGGACAGTCTCCTACGAGCAGTACTTC,CAWNTGTVSYEQYF
TRBV2,.,TRBJ1-4,.,TGTGCCAGCGGAGGACCGAACGTCGGTGAAAAACTGTTTTTT,CASGGPNVGEKLFF
TRBV30,.,TRBJ1-2,few,TGTGCCTGGAGTCAAACCCCCCTAAACTATGGCTACACCTTC,CAWSQTPLNYGYTF
TRBV6-6,TRBD1,TRBJ1-1,.,TGTGCCAGCAAGGGAGGGGGCGGTAGGCCTGAAGCTTTCTTT,CASKGGGGRPEAFF
TRBV20-1,.,TRBJ2-5,.,TGCAGTGCTCAAGGTTGGGAGACCCAGTACTTC,CSAQGWETQYF
TRBV18,.,TRBJ1-2,.,TGTGCCAGCTCACCACCGGGCAGCGACTATGGCTACACCTTC,CASSPPGSDYGYTF
TRBV30,.,TRBJ1-2,.,TGTGCCTGGAGTGTCGGACCGCCCGGTGGCTACACCTTC,CAWSVGPPGGYTF
TRBV29-1,.,TRBJ2-3,.,TGCAGCGTTGAATATCTACGAGCGGGCACAGATACGCAGTATTTT,CSVEYLRAGTDTQYF
TRBV6-1,.,TRBJ2-5,.,TGTGCCAGCAGTGAAGCCCCCAGGGAGACCCAGTACTTC,CASSEAPRETQYF
TRBV7-2,.,TRBJ1-4,few,TGTGCCAGCAGCCCGAGAGCCACGGGACGGTGGCTGTTTTTT,CASSPRATGRWLFF
TRBV7-9,.,TRBJ1-1,few,TGTGCCAGCAGCTTAGGGGAAGAAGCTTTCTTT,CASSLGEEAFF
TRBV25-1,.,TRBJ1-1,.,TGTGCCAGCAGTGAGTTTTGGGGGACTGAAGCTTTCTTT,CASSEFWGTEAFF
TRBV6-5,.,TRBJ1-2,once,TGTGCCAGCAGTATTACCACAGGGAGCTATGGCTACACCTTC,CASSITTGSYGYTF
TRBV6-6,.,TRBJ1-4,.,TGTGCCATTTCCTCCGTTGGGGTTCGCGAAAAACTGTTTTTT,CAISSVGVREKLFF
TRBV7-2,TRBD2,TRBJ2-7,few,TGTGCCAGCAGCTTAGTGGCTAGCGGGGAATACGAGCAGTACTTC,CASSLVASGEYEQYF
TRBV6-4,.,TRBJ1-5,.,TGTGCCAGCAGTGTGGAGGGTCAGCCCCAGCATTTT,CASSVEGQPQHF
TRBV7-9,.,TRBJ2-1,.,TGTGCCAGCAGCTCACCCCCCCAGTTCTTC,CASSSPPQFF
TRBV7-2,.,TRBJ1-1,.,TGTGCCAGCAGCTTAGGAGTGGGGGGCACTGAAGCTTTCTTT,CASSLGVGGTEAFF
TRBV4-3,.,TRBJ2-7,.,TGCGCCAGCAGCCAACAGACGGGATACGAGCAGTACTTC,CASSQQTGYEQYF
TRBV6-5,.,TRBJ2-5,.,TGTGCCAGCACATACGGGCCCGGGGCCCAAGAGACCCAGTACTTC,CASTYGPGAQETQYF
TRBV29-1,.,TRBJ2-3,.,TGCAGCGTTGAAGGTACTCTCCGGGGTTCAGATACGCAGTATTTT,CSVEGTLRGSDTQYF
TRBV10-3,.,TRBJ2-3,few,TGTGCCATCAGACAACCGTACTTGACAGGGACTAGCACAGATACGCAGTATTTT,CAIRQPYLTGTSTDTQYF
TRBV30,.,TRBJ2-5,.,TGTGCCTGGAGTTCCAGGGGAGGGGAGACCCAGTACTTC,CAWSSRGGETQYF
TRBV29-1,.,TRBJ2-7,once,TGCAGCGTTGGACGTCGTTGGCAGGGACCATTCTACGAGCAGTACTTC,CSVGRRWQGPFYEQYF
TRBV6-5,.,TRBJ1-1,.,TGTGCCAGCAGCCCAGGGAACACTGAAGCTTTCTTT,CASSPGNTEAFF
TRBV29-1,TRBD1,TRBJ2-1,few,TGCAGCGTTGAACTGGGACAGAGAATCAATGAGCAGTTCTTC,CSVELGQRINEQFF
TRBV5-1,.,TRBJ2-3,.,TGCGCCAGCAGCATTAAGTCTAGCACAGATACGCAGTATTTT,CASSIKSSTDTQYF
TRBV5-1,TRBD1,TRBJ2-1,.,TGCGCCAGCAGCAAGGGACAGTCCAATGAGCAGTTCTTC,CASSKGQSNEQFF
TRBV5-6,TRBD2,TRBJ2-1,.,TGTGCCAGCAGCGGCCAGGGACTAGGAAACAATGAGCAGTTCTTC,CASSGQGLGNNEQFF
TRBV19,.,TRBJ2-7,.,TGTGCCAGTAGTATGCTTGCAAACTACGAGCAGTACTTC,CASSMLANYEQYF
TRBV7-2,.,TRBJ2-7,.,TGTGCCAGCAGCGCGGGACAAACCTACGAGCAGTACTTC,CASSAGQTYEQYF
TRBV2,.,TRBJ1-2,.,TGTGCCAGCAGATCCGACAGGAAAGGAGGCTACACCTTC,CASRSDRKGGYTF
TRBV5-1,.,TRBJ2-1,.,TGCGCCAGCAGCTTGGTCCCAGGGATGGGCAATGAGCAGTTCTTC,CASSLVPGMGNEQFF
TRBV7-2,.,TRBJ2-5,.,TGTGCCAGCAGCCCAACCCAAGAGACCCAGTACTTC,CASSPTQETQYF